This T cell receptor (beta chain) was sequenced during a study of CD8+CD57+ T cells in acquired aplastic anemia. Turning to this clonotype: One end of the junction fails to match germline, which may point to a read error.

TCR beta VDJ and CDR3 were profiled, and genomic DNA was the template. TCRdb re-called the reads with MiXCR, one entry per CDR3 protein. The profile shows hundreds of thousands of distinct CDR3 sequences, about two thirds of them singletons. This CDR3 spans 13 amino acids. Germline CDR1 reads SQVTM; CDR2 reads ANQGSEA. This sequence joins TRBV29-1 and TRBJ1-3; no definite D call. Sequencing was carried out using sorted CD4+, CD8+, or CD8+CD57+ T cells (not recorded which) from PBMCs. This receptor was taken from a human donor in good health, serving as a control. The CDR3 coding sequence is TGCAGCGTGCCCGGTCTCATGAACACTAAAGCTTTTTTT. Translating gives CSVPGLMNTKAFF.